The 27 T cell receptor beta chains below come from one sample, sequenced in a study of OX40 agonist ivuxolimab in advanced cancers. Using immunoSEQ multiplex PCR, the repertoire was profiled, and TCRdb retains in-frame clones only, with some absent. The sample comprises approximately 64,000 clones, around 85% of which are singletons, and about 3.7% rests with the top ten. The specimen comprised CD4+ or CD8+ T cells sorted from blood, sampled in a trial of the OX40 agonist ivuxolimab. The receptors shown here come from an adult with an advanced solid tumor such as melanoma, head and neck, liver or kidney cancer.

This clone came up a few times. The V and J genes are TRBV2 and TRBJ2-2; 8 nucleotides line up with TRBD2. CDR3 length equals 14 residues. CDR1 SNHLY and CDR2 FYNNEI come from the germline V gene. The V segment lost 6 bases and the J segment 2 bases; nucleotides outside the gene matches: 2. The CDR3 sequence is CASRREANTGELFF. The DNA for the CDR3 is TGTGCCAGCAGGCGGGAGGCCAACACCGGGGAGCTGTTTTTT.

The rearrangement uses TRBV7-6 and TRBJ2-7; D may correspond to TRBD1 or TRBD2 (5 bases each). The CDR3 is made up of 16 amino acids. V was pared by 5 bases and J by 0 bases, with 17 bases between. Germline-derived CDR1 and CDR2 are SGHVS and FNYEAQ. The CDR3 sequence: CASSPGTGDSSYEQYF. CDR3 nucleotides: TGTGCCAGCAGCCCCGGGACCGGCGATAGCTCCTACGAGCAGTACTTC.

This chain uses TRBV5-6 with TRBJ2-7, with TRBD1 matching 10 bases. The germline CDR1 and CDR2 sequences are SGHDT and YYEEEE. The CDR3 runs to 14 residues. The V gene end was trimmed by 4 bases and the J gene end by 3 bases; junction bases not matched to a gene: 4. CDR3 DNA: TGTGCCAGCAGCCCGGGACAGGGGATCTACGAGCAGTACTTC. Its translation: CASSPGQGIYEQYF.

This rearrangement joins TRBV5-4 to TRBJ1-2; D may be TRBD1 (6 bases). The germline V gene has CDR1 SGHNT and CDR2 YYREEE (reference sequence). The CDR3 contains 14 residues. The V gene lost 6 bases and the J gene lost 0 bases, with 12 bases spanning the gap. The CDR3 region is CASTPNRANYGYTF. CDR3 coding DNA: TGTGCCAGCACCCCGAACAGGGCTAACTATGGCTACACCTTC.

This sequence joins TRBV7-9 and TRBJ1-2; TRBD1 agrees at 8 bases. Germline V gene data show CDR1 as SEHNR and CDR2 as FQNEAQ (reference sequence). J lost 3 bases, V lost 5 bases, and 8 bases had no gene match. This CDR3 spans 15 amino acids. The CDR3 sequence: CASSLRQGRDYGYTF. The CDR3 DNA follows: TGTGCCAGCAGCCTCCGACAGGGGCGGGACTATGGCTACACCTTC.

The chain employs TRBV25-1 and TRBJ1-4, with TRBD1 matching 9 bases. The CDR3 sequence is 15 residues long. Germline V gene lookup returns CDR1 MGHDK and CDR2 SYGVNS. The V segment lost 6 bases and the J segment 8 bases; nucleotides outside the gene matches: 10. The CDR3 region is CASRTGTGYIEKLFF. CDR3 bases: TGTGCCAGCAGAACCGGGACAGGGTATATAGAAAAACTGTTTTTT.

The J gene is TRBJ2-3, the V gene TRBV7-9; 8 bases match TRBD2. V gave up 5 bases and J gave up 5 bases; unmatched junction bases: 6. The germline gives CDR1 SEHNR, CDR2 FQNEAQ (reference sequence). CDR3 length: 14 amino acids. The CDR3, as DNA: TGTGCCAGCAGCCCCCCTCTAGCGGGAGATACGCAGTATTTT. Its translation: CASSPPLAGDTQYF.

This sequence joins TRBV4-1 and TRBJ1-6, with D unresolved. Trimming took off 6 bases at V and 0 bases at J, with 9 bases between the two ends. Germline CDR1 is MGHRA and CDR2 is YSYEKL. The CDR3 covers 15 residues. The DNA of the CDR3 is TGCGCCAGCAGACCTTCGATCTCCTATAATTCACCCCTCCACTTT. This sequence encodes CASRPSISYNSPLHF.

The rearrangement links TRBV28 to TRBJ2-7; TRBD1 agrees at 8 bases. This CDR3 contains 17 residues. V shed 5 bases, J shed 5 bases, and the junction held 17 bases outside the gene matches. Germline CDR1 reads MDHEN; CDR2 reads SYDVKM. The CDR3, as DNA: TGTGCCAGCAGTCCCAACCTCTTTTCCGGACAGGGCCACGAGCAGTACTTC. It is translated as CASSPNLFSGQGHEQYF.

CDR3 DNA sequence: TGTGCCAGCAGCTTACGGGGGTACAGGCACGAGCAGTACTTC. Translating gives CASSLRGYRHEQYF. V gene TRBV7-9 combines with J gene TRBJ2-7, with D possibly TRBD2 on 6 matching bases. Germline CDR1 and CDR2: SEHNR and FQNEAQ (reference sequence). CDR3 size: 14 residues. V was clipped by 2 bases and J by 5 bases, with 13 bases between them. Combining the CDR3 with reference TRBV7-9 and TRBJ2-7 gives the whole variable domain DTGVSQNPRHKITKRGQNVTFRCDPISEHNRLYWYRQTLGQGPEFLTYFQNEAQLEKSRLLSDRFSAERPKGSFSTLEIQRTEQGDSAMYLCASSLRGYRHEQYFGPGTRLTVT.

The J gene is TRBJ2-1, the V gene TRBV11-3; maybe TRBD2 (6 bases). V dropped 5 bases and J dropped 5 bases, with 13 bases sitting between them. This CDR3 contains 14 residues. Germline CDR1 and CDR2: SGHNT and YENEEA. The DNA of the CDR3 is TGTGCCAGCAGCATGGGACTTCTCGACAATGAGCAGTTCTTC. Amino acids: CASSMGLLDNEQFF.

CDR3 residues: CASSQGFQENQPQHF. In nucleotides, the CDR3 is TGCGCCAGCAGCCAAGGATTCCAGGAAAATCAGCCCCAGCATTTT. This chain links TRBV4-1 with TRBJ1-5, with no clear D. The CDR3 loop spans 15 amino acids. Trimming took 1 base from V and 4 from J, leaving 11 bases between them. Germline lookup yields CDR1 MGHRA and CDR2 YSYEKL.

The chain is built from TRBV7-2 and TRBJ2-2, with 12 positions matching TRBD2. The CDR3 has 18 residues. The V gene's germline CDR1 is SGHTA and CDR2 FQGNSA. The V segment lost 6 bases and the J segment 2 bases; nucleotides outside the gene matches: 10. The CDR3: CASRGTSGFRPNTGELFF. CDR3 nucleotide sequence: TGTGCCAGCAGGGGGACTAGCGGGTTCCGACCCAACACCGGGGAGCTGTTTTTT.

CDR3 in DNA: TGTGCCAGCAGCGTTCCTCTAGTGAGCGAGGACTACGAGCAGTACTTC. It specifies CASSVPLVSEDYEQYF. The rearrangement uses TRBV9 and TRBJ2-7; D gene unclear. Trimming shortened V by 2 bases and J by 3 bases, and 18 bases separated the two germline ends. CDR3 length equals 16 residues. Germline values: CDR1 SGDLS, CDR2 YYNGEE.

J is TRBJ2-2 and V is TRBV5-4, with 12 positions matching TRBD1. The V gene's germline CDR1 is SGHNT and CDR2 YYREEE (reference sequence). The V and J ends lost 1 base and 5 bases, in that order; junction bases with no gene match: 6. This CDR3 comprises 17 residues. CDR3 region: CASSLPSGQGATGELFF. The CDR3 DNA follows: TGTGCCAGCAGCTTGCCATCGGGACAGGGGGCAACCGGGGAGCTGTTTTTT.

This chain connects TRBV18 to TRBJ2-5, with D perhaps being TRBD1 or TRBD2 (5 bases each). The CDR3 consists of 16 residues. Trimming took off 6 bases at V and 3 bases at J, with 20 bases between the two ends. CDR1 KGHSH and CDR2 LQKENI come from the germline V gene. The CDR3 nucleotides read TGTGCCAGCTCTCTTACTACCGCCGGGACGGAAGAGACCCAGTACTTC. It is translated as CASSLTTAGTEETQYF.

V is TRBV5-6 and J is TRBJ1-5; a possible D gene is TRBD1 (6 bases). This CDR3 spans 16 amino acids. Trimming removed 3 bases at V and 7 bases at J, with 20 bases between. In germline, CDR1 is SGHDT, CDR2 YYEEEE. This CDR3 is CASSSWTAPSRQPQHF. The CDR3 DNA reads TGTGCCAGCAGCTCCTGGACAGCCCCCTCAAGACAGCCCCAGCATTTT.

V is TRBV6-6 and J is TRBJ1-1, with D unclear. This CDR3 is 13 amino acids long. The V gene lost 0 bases and the J gene lost 3 bases, with 5 bases spanning the gap. Germline-derived CDR1 and CDR2 are MNHNY and SVGAGI (reference sequence). This CDR3 is CASSYSGYTEAFF. The CDR3 DNA is TGTGCCAGCAGTTACTCGGGATACACTGAAGCTTTCTTT.

The chain joins TRBV7-6 to TRBJ2-5; no definite D call. V was pared by 0 bases and J by 1 base, with 12 bases between. The length of the CDR3 is 16 residues. Germline V gene sequence: CDR1 SGHVS, CDR2 FNYEAQ. The CDR3 reads CASSLAAGSPQETQYF. The CDR3 DNA is TGTGCCAGCAGCTTAGCGGCCGGCAGCCCCCAAGAGACCCAGTACTTC.

V and J are TRBV21-1 and TRBJ2-1; TRBD2 is taken as the D call from the table, unchecked against the DNA. TRBV21-1 is an annotated pseudogene. This CDR3 has 14 residues. Written as DNA, the CDR3 is TGTGCCAGCAGCAAAGAGACTAACCTTTATGAGCAGTTCTTC. It specifies CASSKETNLYEQFF.

This clone was found a few times. This same CDR3 is encoded by further DNA sequences in the sample. The chain has TRBV7-2 and TRBJ2-2; no definite D call. This CDR3 region has 15 residues. Germline V gene lookup returns CDR1 SGHTA and CDR2 FQGNSA. Trimming removed 0 bases at V and 0 bases at J, with 5 bases between. CDR3 loop: CASSLAIANTGELFF. In DNA, the CDR3 is TGTGCCAGCAGCTTAGCGATAGCGAACACCGGGGAGCTGTTTTTT.

The chain has TRBV4-1 and TRBJ1-1, with D perhaps TRBD1 (6 bases). This CDR3 is 16 amino acids long. Germline-derived CDR1 and CDR2 are MGHRA and YSYEKL. V lost 4 bases to trimming and J lost 0 bases, with 15 bases between them. This CDR3 reads CASSPTRGQLNTEAFF. As DNA, the CDR3 is TGCGCCAGCAGCCCTACGAGGGGACAACTGAACACTGAAGCTTTCTTT.

V usage is TRBV7-9 and J usage is TRBJ2-3; TRBD1 matches 7 bases. Germline V gives CDR1 SEHNR, CDR2 FQNEAQ (reference sequence). J gave up 6 bases and V 1 base, and 4 bases lay outside the gene matches. This CDR3 spans 14 amino acids. The CDR3 protein is CASSLDRGTDTQYF. DNA of the CDR3: TGTGCCAGCAGCTTAGACAGGGGAACGGATACGCAGTATTTT.

J is TRBJ2-5 and V is TRBV15, with no clear D. Judging by the DNA end, TRBJ2-7 fits better; the J call may be wrong. The CDR3 consists of 13 residues. Germline V lookup: CDR1 LNHNV, CDR2 YYDKDF (reference sequence). This chain's CDR3 is CASRVSHSYEQYF. The CDR3 DNA reads as TGTGCCTCTAGGGTCTCACACTCCTACGAGCAGTACTTC.

The V call is TRBV5-1, the J call TRBJ2-1; a weak D match, TRBD1 (5 bases). V lost 0 bases to trimming and J lost 6 bases, with 13 bases between them. This CDR3 region has 15 residues. Germline assignment: CDR1 SGHRS and CDR2 YFSETQ. The CDR3 is CASSLGALRGNEQFF. In DNA form, the CDR3 reads TGCGCCAGCAGCTTGGGGGCACTAAGGGGCAATGAGCAGTTCTTC. Full variable domain (rest looked up from reference TRBV5-1 and TRBJ2-1): KAGVTQTPRYLIKTRGQQVTLSCSPISGHRSVSWYQQTPGQGLQFLFEYFSETQRNKGNFPGRFSGRQFSNSRSEMNVSTLELGDSALYLCASSLGALRGNEQFFGPGTRLTVL.

This clone has just a few counts. This rearrangement joins TRBV5-4 to TRBJ2-4; 7 nucleotides line up with TRBD1. The germline V gene has CDR1 SGHNT and CDR2 YYREEE (reference sequence). J lost 8 bases, V lost 4 bases, and 3 bases had no gene match. This CDR3 region has 12 residues. CDR3 DNA: TGTGCCAGCAGCGACAGGGACGACATTCAGTACTTC. Residues: CASSDRDDIQYF.

This clone has more than one count but fewer than ten. Germline and junction disagree at one end, which may indicate a read error. The genes are TRBV11-2 and TRBJ2-3, with 7 bases identical to TRBD2. Germline lookup yields CDR1 SGHAT and CDR2 FQNNGV. The length of the CDR3 is 15 residues. This CDR3 reads CASSLEGGSYDTQYF. DNA of the CDR3: TGTGCCAGCAGCCTAGAGGGCGGGAGTTACGATACGCAGTATTTT.